This T cell receptor (beta chain) came from a study of technical replicates of blood from a few donors. The length of the CDR3 is 17 residues. CDR1 WNHNN and CDR2 SYGVQD come from the germline V gene (reference sequence). J gave up 5 bases and V 2 bases, and 8 bases lay outside the gene matches. This clone has a handful of counts. Data came from immunoSEQ multiplex PCR; TCRdb stores just in-frame clones and leaves some out. Counted here are tens of thousands of clones, 85% to 95% occurring once; the ten biggest clones make up around 0.25%. This sequence was found in a human donor in good health. This chain links TRBV10-1 with TRBJ2-2; TRBD2 aligns across 10 bases. Sequenced material: T cells isolated from PBMCs. The CDR3 nucleotides read TGCGCCAGCAGTGAGCATTTAGCGGGAGGACGGACCGGGGAGCTGTTTTTT. This codes for CASSEHLAGGRTGELFF.